Sequencing of this T cell receptor beta chain was carried out in a study of T cells in tuberculosis. Tuberculin skin test and IGRA determined adolescents' latent tuberculosis status at entry. CDR1 and CDR2 from the germline V gene are MNHEY and SVGAGI. Trimming left V 3 bases short and J 1 base short, with 6 bases between. This CDR3 region has 13 residues. As for this clone: Its specificity is unknown.

TCRdb keeps only in-frame clones here, not all; method: immunoSEQ multiplex PCR. The sample contains 44,000 or so clones, nearly 95% of which appear only once. Study-wide results and caveats: Selection depended on which cryopreserved specimens were available.

The rearrangement joins TRBV6-5 to TRBJ1-2; no definite D call. This receptor was identified in a donor aged 5-35 years with latent tuberculosis or without tuberculosis infection. Sequencing used PBMCs. CDR3 sequence: CASSYGVNYGYTF. The CDR3 DNA sequence: TGTGCCAGCAGTTATGGAGTTAACTATGGCTACACCTTC.